The 21 T cell receptor beta chains given below trace back to one sample, sequenced in a study of siplizumab effects on memory and regulatory T cells. Clones were sequenced by immunoSEQ multiplex PCR, and TCRdb holds only the in-frame ones, with some missing. The repertoire holds over 95,000 clones, with roughly 95% as singletons. The sequencing input was non-Treg CD4+ T cells sorted from blood. All receptors come from a human donor in good health.

The rearrangement links TRBV2 to TRBJ2-7; D remains ambiguous. With 6 bases removed from V and 3 bases from J, the gap between germline ends came to 12 bases. Germline loops: CDR1 SNHLY, CDR2 FYNNEI. The length of the CDR3 is 13 residues. CDR3 DNA: TGTGCCAGCAGCATGGAGCCCCTCTACGAGCAGTACTTC. Translated: CASSMEPLYEQYF.

Here the CDR3 reads CASSSEPGQIETQYF. The CDR3 DNA sequence: TGCGCCAGCAGCTCAGAGCCCGGACAGATAGAGACCCAGTACTTC. The rearrangement joins TRBV5-1 to TRBJ2-5; a possible D gene is TRBD1 (6 bases). Germline V lookup: CDR1 SGHRS, CDR2 YFSETQ. Trimming removed 3 bases from V and 4 bases from J, with 16 bases in between. CDR3 size: 15 residues.

This chain joins TRBV6-5 and TRBJ1-1, with D hard to call. The CDR3 has 16 amino acids. Trimming removed 2 bases at V and 0 bases at J, with 13 bases between. CDR1 is MNHEY and CDR2 is SVGAGI in the germline V gene. Here the CDR3 reads CASSYGGVRLNTEAFF. The CDR3, as DNA: TGTGCCAGCAGTTACGGCGGGGTCCGCCTGAACACTGAAGCTTTCTTT.

The chain carries TRBV15 and TRBJ2-7; D perhaps matches TRBD2 (5 bases). The CDR3 is 13 residues long. The V end lost 8 bases, the J end lost 3 bases, and 14 bases lay between the germline ends. Germline V gives CDR1 LNHNV, CDR2 YYDKDF (reference sequence). CDR3 residues: CATRELYLYEQYF. As DNA, the CDR3 is TGTGCCACCCGGGAACTCTATCTCTACGAGCAGTACTTC.

The chain links TRBV7-3 to TRBJ2-1; TRBD1 aligns across 9 bases. The ends lost 5 bases at V and 4 bases at J; junction bases unmatched: 3. Germline V CDR1 and CDR2: SGHTA, FQGTGA. The CDR3 has 14 amino acids. In DNA form, the CDR3 reads TGTGCCAGCAGCCCCGGACAGGGGTACAATGAGCAGTTCTTC. This encodes CASSPGQGYNEQFF.

The chain joins TRBV6-6 to TRBJ2-7; no reliable D call. CDR1 and CDR2 from the germline V gene are MNHNY and SVGAGI (reference sequence). The CDR3 extends over 13 amino acids. V lost 7 bases and J lost 2, with 12 bases in between. The CDR3 sequence: CASTASETYEQYF. The CDR3 DNA follows: TGTGCCAGCACGGCTTCCGAAACCTACGAGCAGTACTTC.

The V gene is TRBV7-2, the J gene TRBJ1-5; D not certain. The CDR3 spans 14 residues. Germline lookup yields CDR1 SGHTA and CDR2 FQGNSA. Trimming removed 3 bases at V and 3 bases at J, with 9 bases between. The CDR3 sequence: CASSLWKDNQPQHF. The CDR3 nucleotides are TGTGCCAGCAGCTTGTGGAAGGACAATCAGCCCCAGCATTTT.

The chain employs TRBV19 and TRBJ1-5, with 7 bases identical to TRBD1. The CDR3 consists of 15 residues. Trimming at V came to 8 bases and at J to 4 bases, leaving 11 bases not matched to a gene. Germline assignment: CDR1 LNHDA and CDR2 SQIVND (reference sequence). CDR3 nucleotides: TGTGCCAGTGAACTCGTGACAGGGTATAATCAGCCCCAGCATTTT. Translating gives CASELVTGYNQPQHF.

This clone was seen just once. The chain combines TRBV19 with TRBJ2-7; D remains ambiguous. Germline CDR1 is LNHDA and CDR2 is SQIVND (reference sequence). The germline V and J ends were trimmed by 6 bases and 0 bases, with 12 bases remaining between them. The CDR3 contains 14 residues. CDR3 nucleotide sequence: TGTGCCAGTAGCCAGGACGCTTTCTCCTACGAGCAGTACTTC. Translation gives CASSQDAFSYEQYF.

The chain links TRBV6-5 to TRBJ1-2, with 11 bases that match TRBD1. The CDR3 is made up of 14 amino acids. CDR1 is MNHEY, CDR2 SVGAGI, per germline. The J segment lost 6 bases and the V segment lost 10 bases, leaving 10 bases of the junction unmatched. CDR3 in amino acids: CAIRTGQGANGYTF. The CDR3 nucleotides are TGTGCCATCAGAACCGGACAGGGGGCTAATGGCTACACCTTC.

The rearrangement links TRBV6-1 to TRBJ1-4, with 8 bases identical to TRBD1. The ends lost 6 bases at V and 6 bases at J; junction bases unmatched: 9. The V gene's germline CDR1 is MNHNS and CDR2 SASEGT. CDR3 length: 15 amino acids. CDR3 protein: CASRHGQGWDEKLFF. CDR3 nucleotide sequence: TGTGCCAGCAGGCATGGACAGGGCTGGGATGAAAAACTGTTTTTT.

The J gene is TRBJ2-1, the V gene TRBV2; 9 bases agree with TRBD1. The CDR3 runs to 16 residues. V was pared by 7 bases and J by 1 base, with 8 bases of the junction left unmatched. Per germline, CDR1 SNHLY and CDR2 FYNNEI. The CDR3 DNA reads as TGTGCCAGCACCCCCGGACAGGGGCGGTCCTACAATGAGCAGTTCTTC. Its protein is CASTPGQGRSYNEQFF.

V and J are TRBV20-1 and TRBJ1-4; D gene ambiguous. V was clipped by 7 bases and J by 8 bases, with 11 bases between them. CDR1 and CDR2 (germline): DFQATT, SNEGSKA (reference sequence). The CDR3 contains 11 residues. The CDR3 region is CSVALGEKLFF. The CDR3 DNA reads TGCAGTGTCGCACTGGGGGAAAAACTGTTTTTT.

The J gene is TRBJ1-5, the V gene TRBV5-6; TRBD1 matches at 10 bases. CDR3 length: 16 residues. Germline trimming cut 0 bases from V and 3 bases from J; bases unmatched to any gene: 3. Germline CDR1 and CDR2: SGHDT and YYEEEE. The CDR3 protein is CASSLGQGANNQPQHF. CDR3 bases: TGTGCCAGCAGCTTGGGACAGGGGGCGAACAATCAGCCCCAGCATTTT. The complete variable domain, with remaining parts taken from reference TRBV5-6 and TRBJ1-5, reads DAGVTQSPTHLIKTRGQQVTLRCSPKSGHDTVSWYQQALGQGPQFIFQYYEEEERQRGNFPDRFSGHQFPNYSSELNVNALLLGDSALYLCASSLGQGANNQPQHFGDGTRLSIL.

J is TRBJ2-7 and V is TRBV27; no clear D gene. The germline V gene encodes CDR1 MNHEY and CDR2 SMNVEV (reference sequence). Deletions cut 2 bases from V and 3 bases from J, with 17 bases between. This CDR3 region has 16 residues. CDR3 in amino acids: CASSLGRPQWGYEQYF. CDR3 bases: TGTGCCAGCAGTTTAGGGCGCCCCCAGTGGGGCTACGAGCAGTACTTC.

The chain uses TRBV19 and TRBJ1-1; tentative D call: TRBD1 (5 bases). CDR3 length equals 15 residues. Between the trimmed V and J ends, which lost 3 bases and 3 bases, there was a span of 14 bases. Germline lookup yields CDR1 LNHDA and CDR2 SQIVND (reference sequence). As DNA, the CDR3 is TGTGCCAGTAGTATGGTGCAGGGTTTATACACTGAAGCTTTCTTT. Amino acid sequence: CASSMVQGLYTEAFF.

The chain has TRBV5-4 and TRBJ1-5; D might be TRBD1 (6 bases). The CDR3 extends over 15 amino acids. The germline gives CDR1 SGHNT, CDR2 YYREEE (reference sequence). Trimming shortened V by 4 bases and J by 1 base, and 12 bases separated the two germline ends. For the CDR3, the DNA is TGTGCCAGCAGCCCAGGGGTGGGGAGCAATCAGCCCCAGCATTTT. Its protein is CASSPGVGSNQPQHF. The complete variable domain, with remaining parts taken from reference TRBV5-4 and TRBJ1-5, reads ETGVTQSPTHLIKTRGQQVTLRCSSQSGHNTVSWYQQALGQGPQFIFQYYREEENGRGNFPPRFSGLQFPNYSSELNVNALELDDSALYLCASSPGVGSNQPQHFGDGTRLSIL.

V usage is TRBV30 and J usage is TRBJ1-4; 8 bases match TRBD1. This CDR3 has 14 residues. The trim removed 2 bases at V and 8 bases at J, leaving 7 bases unmatched. Germline CDR1 reads GTSNPN; CDR2 reads SVGIG (reference sequence). CDR3 sequence: CAWSRTGPGEKLFF. Written as DNA, the CDR3 is TGTGCCTGGAGTCGGACAGGGCCCGGGGAAAAACTGTTTTTT.

This chain connects TRBV18 to TRBJ2-1; the D gene is possibly TRBD2 (6 bases). This CDR3 has 14 residues. Germline V gives CDR1 KGHSH, CDR2 LQKENI. Trimming cost V 4 bases and J 7 bases, with 14 bases left between them. This CDR3 reads CASSRGAGQNEQFF. CDR3 DNA: TGTGCCAGCTCACGGGGAGCGGGCCAGAATGAGCAGTTCTTC.

The chain combines TRBV6-4 with TRBJ1-1; D call uncertain. The V gene's germline CDR1 is MRHNA and CDR2 SNTAGT. The length of the CDR3 is 15 residues. Trimming took off 6 bases at V and 0 bases at J, with 14 bases between the two ends. CDR3 DNA: TGTGCCAGCAGCCCGGAGGGAGCAGTGAACACTGAAGCTTTCTTT. Its translation: CASSPEGAVNTEAFF.

The chain joins TRBV9 to TRBJ1-6; TRBD1 is a possible D gene (5 bases). This CDR3 has 14 residues. The germline gives CDR1 SGDLS, CDR2 YYNGEE. Trimming shortened V by 1 base and J by 11 bases, and 13 bases separated the two germline ends. The CDR3 nucleotides are TGTGCCAGCAGCGTATCAATGGGGGAGGCACCCCTCCACTTT. Translating gives CASSVSMGEAPLHF.